The sequence of this T cell receptor beta chain was determined in a study of blood T cell repertoires in COVID-19. Clones were read by immunoSEQ multiplex PCR, and TCRdb kept only the in-frame ones, dropping some. The table shows hundreds of thousands of clones, with about 89% occurring only once. The sequenced material came from peripheral blood. This clonotype was obtained from a man in his fifties or sixties who had recovered from COVID-19.

The CDR3 bases are TGCGCCAGCAGCTTGGAGGGTAGCGGGGATGGCAAAGATACGCAGTATTTT. It encodes CASSLEGSGDGKDTQYF. The chain couples TRBV5-1 to TRBJ2-3; 8 bases align to TRBD2. The CDR3 is made up of 17 amino acids. The ends lost 0 bases at V and 5 bases at J; junction bases unmatched: 11. Germline assignment: CDR1 SGHRS and CDR2 YFSETQ. The complete variable domain, with remaining parts taken from reference TRBV5-1 and TRBJ2-3, reads KAGVTQTPRYLIKTRGQQVTLSCSPISGHRSVSWYQQTPGQGLQFLFEYFSETQRNKGNFPGRFSGRQFSNSRSEMNVSTLELGDSALYLCASSLEGSGDGKDTQYFGPGTRLTVL.